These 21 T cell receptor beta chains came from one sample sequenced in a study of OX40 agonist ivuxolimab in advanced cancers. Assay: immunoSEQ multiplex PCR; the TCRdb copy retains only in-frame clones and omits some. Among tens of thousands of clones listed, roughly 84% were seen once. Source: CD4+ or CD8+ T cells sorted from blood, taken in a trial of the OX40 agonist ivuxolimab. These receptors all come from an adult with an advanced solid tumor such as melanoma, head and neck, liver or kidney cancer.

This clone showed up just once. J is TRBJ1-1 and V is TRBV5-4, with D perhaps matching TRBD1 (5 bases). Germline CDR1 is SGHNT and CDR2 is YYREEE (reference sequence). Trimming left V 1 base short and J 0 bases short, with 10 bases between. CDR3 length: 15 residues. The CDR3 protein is CASSLISRVNTEAFF. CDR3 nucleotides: TGTGCCAGCAGCTTGATAAGCAGGGTGAACACTGAAGCTTTCTTT.

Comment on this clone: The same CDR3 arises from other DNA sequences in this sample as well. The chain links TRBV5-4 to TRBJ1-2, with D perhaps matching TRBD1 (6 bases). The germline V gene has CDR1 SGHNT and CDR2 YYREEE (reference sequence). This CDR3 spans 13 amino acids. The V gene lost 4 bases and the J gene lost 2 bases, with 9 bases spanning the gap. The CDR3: CASSPDRNYGYTF. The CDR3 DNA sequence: TGTGCCAGCAGCCCCGACAGGAACTATGGCTACACCTTC.

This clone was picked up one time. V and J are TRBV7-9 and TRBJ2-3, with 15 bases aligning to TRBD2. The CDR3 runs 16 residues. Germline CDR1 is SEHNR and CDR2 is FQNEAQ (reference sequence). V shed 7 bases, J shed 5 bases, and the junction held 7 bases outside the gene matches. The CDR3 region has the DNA TGTGCCAGCACCATGGGACTAGCGGGAGGTATAGATACGCAGTATTTT. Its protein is CASTMGLAGGIDTQYF.

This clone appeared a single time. This CDR3 is CASSPGLVPQETQYF. The CDR3 nucleotides read TGTGCCAGCAGTCCGGGACTCGTTCCTCAAGAGACCCAGTACTTC. The chain couples TRBV28 to TRBJ2-5; D might be TRBD2 (6 bases). CDR3 size: 15 residues. V lost 5 bases and J lost 2, with 15 bases in between. Germline V CDR1 and CDR2: MDHEN, SYDVKM.

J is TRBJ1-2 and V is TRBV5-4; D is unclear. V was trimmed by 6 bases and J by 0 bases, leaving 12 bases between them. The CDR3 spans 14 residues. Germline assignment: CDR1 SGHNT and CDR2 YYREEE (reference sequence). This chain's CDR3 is CASNRDGSNYGYTF. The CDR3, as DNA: TGTGCCAGCAACCGAGACGGCTCTAACTATGGCTACACCTTC.

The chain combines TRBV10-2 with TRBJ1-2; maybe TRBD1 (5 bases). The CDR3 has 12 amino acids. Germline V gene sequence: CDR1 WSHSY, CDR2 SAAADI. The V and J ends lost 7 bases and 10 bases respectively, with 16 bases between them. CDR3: CASTSGLNDYTF. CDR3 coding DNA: TGCGCCAGCACATCAGGGCTCAATGACTACACCTTC.

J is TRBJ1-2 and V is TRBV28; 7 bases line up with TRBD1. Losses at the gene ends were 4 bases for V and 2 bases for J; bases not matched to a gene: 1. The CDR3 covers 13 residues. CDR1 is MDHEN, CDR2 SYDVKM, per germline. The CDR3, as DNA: TGTGCCAGCAGTTCGGGACAGAACTATGGCTACACCTTC. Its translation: CASSSGQNYGYTF.

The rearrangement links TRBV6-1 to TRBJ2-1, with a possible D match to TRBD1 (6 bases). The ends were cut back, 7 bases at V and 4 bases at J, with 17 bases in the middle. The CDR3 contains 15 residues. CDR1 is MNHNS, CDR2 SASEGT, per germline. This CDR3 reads CASIDRLSKYNEQFF. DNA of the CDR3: TGTGCCAGCATAGACAGGCTGTCCAAATACAATGAGCAGTTCTTC.

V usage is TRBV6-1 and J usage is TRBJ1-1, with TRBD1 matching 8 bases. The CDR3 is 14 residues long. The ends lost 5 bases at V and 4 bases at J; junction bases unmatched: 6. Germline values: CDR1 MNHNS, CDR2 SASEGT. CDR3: CASSLLTGGTEAFF. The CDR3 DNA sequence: TGTGCCAGCAGTCTATTAACAGGGGGCACTGAAGCTTTCTTT.

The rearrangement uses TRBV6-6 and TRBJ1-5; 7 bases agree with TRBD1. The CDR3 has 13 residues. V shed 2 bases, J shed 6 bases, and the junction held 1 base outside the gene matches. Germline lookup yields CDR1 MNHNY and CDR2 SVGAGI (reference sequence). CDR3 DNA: TGTGCCAGCAGTTACGACAGGGCTCAGCCCCAGCATTTT. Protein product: CASSYDRAQPQHF.

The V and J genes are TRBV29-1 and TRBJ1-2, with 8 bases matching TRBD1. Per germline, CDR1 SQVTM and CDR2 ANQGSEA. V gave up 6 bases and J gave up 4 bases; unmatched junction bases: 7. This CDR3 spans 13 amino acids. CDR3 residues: CSVMGQALYGYTF. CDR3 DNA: TGCAGCGTAATGGGACAGGCGCTCTATGGCTACACCTTC.

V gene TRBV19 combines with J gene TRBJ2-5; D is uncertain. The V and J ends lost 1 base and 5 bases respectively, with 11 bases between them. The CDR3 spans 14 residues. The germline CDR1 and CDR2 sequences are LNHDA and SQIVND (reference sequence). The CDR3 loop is CASSIGGLGETQYF. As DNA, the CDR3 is TGTGCCAGTAGTATAGGAGGATTGGGGGAGACCCAGTACTTC.

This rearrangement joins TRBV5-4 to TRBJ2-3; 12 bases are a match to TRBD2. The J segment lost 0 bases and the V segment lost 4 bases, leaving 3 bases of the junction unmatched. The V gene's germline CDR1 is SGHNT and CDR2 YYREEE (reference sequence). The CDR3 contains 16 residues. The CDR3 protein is CASSPGLAGSTDTQYF. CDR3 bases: TGTGCCAGCAGCCCCGGACTAGCGGGGAGCACAGATACGCAGTATTTT.

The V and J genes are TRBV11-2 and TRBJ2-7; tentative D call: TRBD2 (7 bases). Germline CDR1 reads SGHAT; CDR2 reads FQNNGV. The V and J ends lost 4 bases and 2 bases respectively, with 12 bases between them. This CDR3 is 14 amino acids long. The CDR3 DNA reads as TGTGCCAGCAGCTCTAGGGGGACTACCTACGAGCAGTACTTC. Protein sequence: CASSSRGTTYEQYF.

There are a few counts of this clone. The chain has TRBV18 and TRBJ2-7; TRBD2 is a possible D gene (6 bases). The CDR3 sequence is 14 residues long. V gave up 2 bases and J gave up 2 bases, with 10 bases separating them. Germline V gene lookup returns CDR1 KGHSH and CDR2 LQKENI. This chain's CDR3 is CASSPDGGPYEQYF. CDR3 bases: TGTGCCAGCTCACCAGACGGGGGACCCTACGAGCAGTACTTC.

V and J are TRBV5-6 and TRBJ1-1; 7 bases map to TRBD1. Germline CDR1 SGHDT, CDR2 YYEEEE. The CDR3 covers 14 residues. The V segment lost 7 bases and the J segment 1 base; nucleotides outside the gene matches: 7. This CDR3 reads CASVQTGRNTEAFF. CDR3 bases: TGTGCCAGCGTCCAGACAGGGAGGAACACTGAAGCTTTCTTT.

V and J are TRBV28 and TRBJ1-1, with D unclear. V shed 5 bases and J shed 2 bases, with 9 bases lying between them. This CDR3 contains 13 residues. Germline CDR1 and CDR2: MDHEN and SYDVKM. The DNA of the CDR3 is TGTGCCAGCAGTGGGCGGGGAAACACTGAAGCTTTCTTT. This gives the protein CASSGRGNTEAFF.

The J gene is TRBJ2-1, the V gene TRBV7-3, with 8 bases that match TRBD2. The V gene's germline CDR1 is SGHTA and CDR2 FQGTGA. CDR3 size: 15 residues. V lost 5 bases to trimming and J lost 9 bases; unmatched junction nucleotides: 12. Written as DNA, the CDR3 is TGTGCCAGCAGCCCGCATGGGAGCGGGAGTGGTGAGCAGTTCTTC. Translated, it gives CASSPHGSGSGEQFF.

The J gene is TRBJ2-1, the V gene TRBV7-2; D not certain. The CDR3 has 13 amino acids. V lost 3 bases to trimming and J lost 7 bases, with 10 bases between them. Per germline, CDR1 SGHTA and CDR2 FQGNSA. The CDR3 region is CASSFFGRNEQFF. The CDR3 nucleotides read TGTGCCAGCAGCTTTTTCGGTAGGAATGAGCAGTTCTTC.

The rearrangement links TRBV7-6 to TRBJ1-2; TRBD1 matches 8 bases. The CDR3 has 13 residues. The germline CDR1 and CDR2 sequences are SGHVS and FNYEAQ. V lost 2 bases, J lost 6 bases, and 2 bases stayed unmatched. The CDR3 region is CASSLIRGHGYTF. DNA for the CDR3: TGTGCCAGCAGCTTAATCAGGGGGCATGGCTACACCTTC.

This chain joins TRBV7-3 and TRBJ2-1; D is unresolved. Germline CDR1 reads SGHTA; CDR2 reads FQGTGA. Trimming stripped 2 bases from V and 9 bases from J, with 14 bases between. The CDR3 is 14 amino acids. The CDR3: CASSLAGPAGEQFF. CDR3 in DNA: TGTGCCAGCAGCTTAGCAGGTCCCGCAGGTGAGCAGTTCTTC.